This is a list of T cell receptor beta chains from one sample in a study of Tregs in tolerant kidney transplant recipients. The repertoire was sequenced with immunoSEQ multiplex PCR; TCRdb's copy has only in-frame clones and lacks some. Here the sample spans about 60,000 clones, approximately 92% being singletons. Sequenced here: CD8+ T cells from blood, sampled before the transplant. Receptors originate from a human donor who received a combined kidney and bone marrow transplant. The CDR3 runs from the conserved cysteine through the conserved F or W. Fields, in order: J gene, CDR3 length, V gene, D gene, clone size, CDR3 protein, CDR3 DNA. A D gene is named only where the DNA matches it firmly. Rows may omit the clone size; those that give it use once, few, many or a size class.

j_gene: TRBJ2-5; len: 15; v_gene: TRBV11-2; d_gene: TRBD2; abundance: once; CDR3aa: CASSLGGGRQETQYF; CDR3nt: TGTGCCAGCAGCTTAGGGGGGGGACGACAAGAGACCCAGTACTTC
j_gene: TRBJ2-1; len: 12; v_gene: TRBV4-1; d_gene: -; abundance: -; CDR3aa: CASSQDGYRGIF; CDR3nt: TGCGCCAGCAGCCAAGACGGGTATAGGGGGATCTTC
j_gene: TRBJ1-1; len: 12; v_gene: TRBV7-9; d_gene: -; abundance: once; CDR3aa: CASSFGGPGAFF; CDR3nt: TGTGCCAGCAGCTTCGGGGGGCCCGGGGCTTTCTTT
j_gene: TRBJ2-7; len: 18; v_gene: TRBV4-3; d_gene: -; abundance: -; CDR3aa: CASSQASEGGTGGYEQYF; CDR3nt: TGCGCCAGCAGCCAAGCATCGGAGGGGGGGACAGGTGGCTACGAGCAGTACTTC
j_gene: TRBJ2-7; len: 15; v_gene: TRBV5-1; d_gene: TRBD1; abundance: -; CDR3aa: CASSLFDRGGYEQYF; CDR3nt: TGCGCCAGCAGCTTGTTTGACAGGGGAGGCTACGAGCAGTACTTC
j_gene: TRBJ1-6; len: 16; v_gene: TRBV27; d_gene: -; abundance: -; CDR3aa: CASSEEVAGYNSPLHF; CDR3nt: TGTGCCAGCAGCGAGGAGGTGGCAGGCTATAATTCACCCCTCCACTTT
j_gene: TRBJ2-4; len: 16; v_gene: TRBV27; d_gene: TRBD2; abundance: once; CDR3aa: CASSLSLAGVENIQYF; CDR3nt: TGTGCCAGCAGTTTATCGCTAGCGGGAGTGGAAAACATTCAGTACTTC
j_gene: TRBJ2-7; len: 13; v_gene: TRBV7-9; d_gene: TRBD2; abundance: -; CDR3aa: CASSRTSGYEQYF; CDR3nt: TGTGCCAGCAGCCGGACTAGCGGGTACGAGCAGTACTTC
j_gene: TRBJ2-3; len: 16; v_gene: TRBV6-1; d_gene: TRBD2; abundance: -; CDR3aa: CASSETPWEGPDTQYF; CDR3nt: TGTGCCAGCAGTGAAACCCCCTGGGAGGGCCCAGATACGCAGTATTTT
j_gene: TRBJ2-2; len: 17; v_gene: TRBV9; d_gene: TRBD2; abundance: -; CDR3aa: CASSLSLGLVNTGELFF; CDR3nt: TGTGCCAGCAGCCTCAGTTTAGGACTAGTGAACACCGGGGAGCTGTTTTTT
j_gene: TRBJ2-3; len: 19; v_gene: TRBV27; d_gene: -; abundance: -; CDR3aa: CASRKFLVSGLNFTDTQYF; CDR3nt: TGTGCCAGCAGGAAGTTTCTCGTCTCGGGGTTAAACTTCACAGATACGCAGTATTTT
j_gene: TRBJ2-7; len: 14; v_gene: TRBV10-2; d_gene: -; abundance: -; CDR3aa: CASSTGFSSYEQYF; CDR3nt: TGCGCCAGTTCAACTGGTTTTAGCTCCTACGAGCAGTACTTC
j_gene: TRBJ2-2; len: 13; v_gene: TRBV19; d_gene: -; abundance: -; CDR3aa: CASSIVVTGELFF; CDR3nt: TGTGCCAGTAGTATCGTAGTCACCGGGGAGCTGTTTTTT
j_gene: TRBJ2-1; len: 14; v_gene: TRBV4-2; d_gene: -; abundance: -; CDR3aa: CASSQEASGNEQFF; CDR3nt: TGTGCCAGCAGCCAAGAGGCTAGTGGAAATGAGCAGTTCTTC
j_gene: TRBJ2-3; len: 15; v_gene: TRBV13; d_gene: TRBD2; abundance: -; CDR3aa: CASSFPGLAGDTQYF; CDR3nt: TGTGCCAGCAGCTTCCCGGGACTAGCGGGAGATACGCAGTATTTT
j_gene: TRBJ1-5; len: 14; v_gene: TRBV2; d_gene: -; abundance: -; CDR3aa: CALGAGVGNQPQHF; CDR3nt: TGTGCCTTAGGGGCAGGGGTCGGCAATCAGCCCCAGCATTTT
j_gene: TRBJ2-7; len: 14; v_gene: TRBV27; d_gene: TRBD1; abundance: once; CDR3aa: CASSAGTGFGEQYF; CDR3nt: TGTGCCAGCAGTGCCGGGACAGGGTTTGGCGAGCAGTACTTC
j_gene: TRBJ1-5; len: 15; v_gene: TRBV5-1; d_gene: -; abundance: -; CDR3aa: CASSLEGGADQPQHF; CDR3nt: TGCGCCAGCAGCTTGGAAGGGGGGGCAGATCAGCCCCAGCATTTT
j_gene: TRBJ2-7; len: 17; v_gene: TRBV7-9; d_gene: TRBD1; abundance: once; CDR3aa: CASSLGVGAGGWGEQYF; CDR3nt: TGTGCCAGCAGCTTAGGAGTCGGGGCAGGGGGCTGGGGCGAGCAGTACTTC
j_gene: TRBJ2-1; len: 15; v_gene: TRBV4-3; d_gene: -; abundance: -; CDR3aa: CASSQDPTRGDEQFF; CDR3nt: TGCGCCAGCAGCCAAGACCCGACTAGAGGCGATGAGCAGTTCTTC
j_gene: TRBJ2-1; len: 15; v_gene: TRBV5-6; d_gene: -; abundance: few; CDR3aa: CASSLYGGLNNEQFF; CDR3nt: TGTGCCAGCAGCTTGTACGGAGGACTGAACAATGAGCAGTTCTTC
j_gene: TRBJ2-1; len: 15; v_gene: TRBV27; d_gene: TRBD2; abundance: -; CDR3aa: CASCSLAGGFNEQFF; CDR3nt: TGTGCCAGCTGCTCCCTAGCGGGAGGTTTCAATGAGCAGTTCTTC
j_gene: TRBJ1-6; len: 12; v_gene: TRBV6-5; d_gene: -; abundance: -; CDR3aa: CASSYSNSPLHF; CDR3nt: TGTGCCAGCAGTTACTCTAATTCCCCCCTCCACTTT